This TCR beta chain was recovered during a study of cytomegalovirus exposure and HLA in healthy donors. Though probably carrying unrecorded immune exposures, donors were nominally healthy at sampling. The germline V gene encodes CDR1 WNHNN and CDR2 SYGVQD (reference sequence). V lost 4 bases, J lost 4 bases, and 10 bases lay in between. The CDR3 is 14 amino acids. This clone was counted a few times. It was with 60 Vbeta and 13 Jbeta primers that the PCR ran. Per the original data handling: Later analysis identified approximately 80 million unique TCR beta chains, about 11 million shared. The assay was immunoSEQ multiplex PCR, and TCRdb's table has in-frame clones only and misses some. That table is the source of V, J and clone size, and D and trimming were worked out from the DNA. This table has a few hundred thousand clones, 80% to 95% appearing once.

The TCR originated in a girl aged 2-10 years in good health and CMV-seronegative. The chain joins TRBV10-1 to TRBJ2-2; tentative D call: TRBD2 (6 bases). Sample: PBMCs. This chain's CDR3 is CASSALATTGELFF. The CDR3 nucleotides are TGCGCCAGCAGTGCACTAGCTACCACCGGGGAGCTGTTTTTT.